This T cell receptor (beta chain) was profiled in a study of neurological immune-mediated disorders. The study's findings and limits: None of the CDR3 amino acid sequences found in expanded clones was shared across subjects. This suggests that the TCR-beta repertoires were private in all groups. HTLV-1-associated myelopathy had the most TCR clonal expansion, whereas multiple sclerosis had the least (lower than in healthy controls).

Synthesis of cDNA used 5'RACE (with 10-nucleotide random UMIs). The output of every sequencing run exceeded 160 million TCR-beta sequences, derived from 15-18 subjects. In TCRdb, the 5' RACE reads were re-called with MiXCR into one record per CDR3 protein. The sample records about 25,000 distinct CDR3 sequences, under 8.5% being singletons. Trimming cost V 0 bases and J 2 bases, with 14 bases left between them. Germline lookup yields CDR1 SQVTM and CDR2 ANQGSEA. CDR3 length equals 15 residues. This clonotype was seen a few times. Its specificity is not known. J is TRBJ2-7 and V is TRBV29-1; a weak D match, TRBD1 (6 bases). Sequencing input: PBMCs. This TCR was sampled from a woman in her forties in good health. The DNA for the CDR3 is TGCAGCGTTGAAGAGGGGGCTTCTACCCCCTACGAGCAGTACTTC. Protein product: CSVEEGASTPYEQYF.